These 30 T cell receptor beta chains were all obtained from the same sample, sequenced in a study of cytomegalovirus exposure and HLA in healthy donors. The data were produced by immunoSEQ multiplex PCR, yet TCRdb's version contains in-frame clones alone and is incomplete. In the table there are about 73,000 clones, roughly 96% of which are singletons. The sample taken for sequencing was PBMCs. The receptor source for this set is a man in his late teens or twenties in good health and CMV-seronegative.

By frequency in the sample, this clone is medium-sized. The chain combines TRBV7-3 with TRBJ2-2; 8 bases map to TRBD2. In germline, CDR1 is SGHTA, CDR2 FQGTGA. V shed 3 bases, J shed 4 bases, and the junction held 7 bases outside the gene matches. The CDR3 totals 16 residues. The CDR3 reads CASSFPGGQFTGELFF. CDR3 in DNA: TGTGCCAGCAGCTTCCCGGGGGGGCAGTTCACCGGGGAGCTGTTTTTT.

The V call is TRBV29-1, the J call TRBJ1-5; D gene unclear. The germline V and J ends were trimmed by 6 bases and 0 bases, with 9 bases remaining between them. The CDR3 sequence is 13 residues long. Germline CDR1 reads SQVTM; CDR2 reads ANQGSEA. The CDR3 sequence is CSVAGSSNQPQHF. The CDR3 nucleotides read TGCAGCGTGGCAGGAAGTAGCAATCAGCCCCAGCATTTT.

This clone appeared once. The chain combines TRBV9 with TRBJ2-7, with 8 bases fitting TRBD2. J gave up 4 bases and V 0 bases, and 3 bases lay outside the gene matches. Germline V gene lookup returns CDR1 SGDLS and CDR2 YYNGEE. The CDR3 sequence is 14 residues long. DNA of the CDR3: TGTGCCAGCAGCGTAGCGGGGGGGGGATACGAGCAGTACTTC. This encodes CASSVAGGGYEQYF.

J is TRBJ1-2 and V is TRBV19; 11 bases are a match to TRBD1. Germline CDR1 is LNHDA and CDR2 is SQIVND (reference sequence). J was trimmed by 7 bases and V by 7 bases; bases with no gene match: 5. CDR3 length: 13 amino acids. CDR3 region: CASTPGQGGGYTF. CDR3 sequence (DNA): TGTGCCAGTACCCCGGGACAGGGGGGTGGCTACACCTTC.

V is TRBV6-5 and J is TRBJ1-6; 9 nucleotides agree with TRBD1. Germline V gives CDR1 MNHEY, CDR2 SVGAGI. Trimming removed 4 bases from V and 10 bases from J; junction bases left unmatched: 11. The CDR3 spans 16 residues. The chain's CDR3 is CASSSLPGQGESPLHF. The CDR3 DNA reads TGTGCCAGCAGTTCCCTCCCGGGACAGGGAGAGTCACCCCTCCACTTT.

This chain connects TRBV2 to TRBJ2-5; 7 bases map to TRBD1. The ends lost 7 bases at V and 2 bases at J; junction bases unmatched: 4. This CDR3 spans 13 amino acids. CDR1 is SNHLY and CDR2 is FYNNEI in the germline V gene. CDR3 protein: CASNPGQQETQYF. The CDR3 DNA reads as TGTGCCAGCAACCCGGGACAGCAAGAGACCCAGTACTTC.

The J gene is TRBJ1-4, the V gene TRBV5-4; D call uncertain. Deletions cut 0 bases from V and 3 bases from J, with 6 bases between. The germline V gene has CDR1 SGHNT and CDR2 YYREEE (reference sequence). CDR3 size: 14 residues. The CDR3: CASSLDNPNEKLFF. The CDR3 bases are TGTGCCAGCAGCTTGGACAACCCTAATGAAAAACTGTTTTTT.

The chain uses TRBV6-5 and TRBJ2-3, with D maybe TRBD2 (6 bases). Per the germline V gene, CDR1 is MNHEY and CDR2 is SVGAGI. The CDR3 runs 13 residues. V was cut by 2 bases and J by 8 bases, with 11 bases left in between. The chain's CDR3 is CASSYPGLPTQYF. The CDR3, as DNA: TGTGCCAGCAGTTACCCGGGACTCCCTACGCAGTATTTT.

Only a few counts were recorded for this clone. The chain carries TRBV5-6 and TRBJ2-4, with D unresolved. Trimming shortened V by 0 bases and J by 7 bases, and 11 bases separated the two germline ends. CDR3 length: 14 amino acids. The germline gives CDR1 SGHDT, CDR2 YYEEEE. The CDR3 spells CASSLDTNGNIQYF. CDR3 sequence (DNA): TGTGCCAGCAGCTTGGACACTAACGGGAACATTCAGTACTTC.

The chain joins TRBV18 to TRBJ2-5; a weak D match, TRBD2 (7 bases). Germline V gene sequence: CDR1 KGHSH, CDR2 LQKENI. V lost 1 base and J lost 4, with 10 bases in between. The length of the CDR3 is 14 residues. CDR3 amino acids: CASSPQGGRETQYF. CDR3 sequence (DNA): TGTGCCAGCTCACCACAGGGGGGGAGAGAGACCCAGTACTTC.

The rearrangement links TRBV5-6 to TRBJ2-3, with 10 bases lining up with TRBD2. Per germline, CDR1 SGHDT and CDR2 YYEEEE. With V trimmed by 7 bases and J by 2 bases, 7 bases remained unmatched. The CDR3 has 15 amino acids. The CDR3 bases are TGTGCCAGCGAAGTCGGGACTAGCGTCACAGATACGCAGTATTTT. It yields the protein CASEVGTSVTDTQYF.

The chain employs TRBV7-9 and TRBJ2-2; maybe TRBD1 (5 bases). This CDR3 has 14 residues. Germline values: CDR1 SEHNR, CDR2 FQNEAQ (reference sequence). V lost 6 bases and J lost 1, with 9 bases in between. The CDR3 DNA sequence: TGTGCCAGCAGGCAAGGACAGAACACCGGGGAGCTGTTTTTT. Its protein is CASRQGQNTGELFF.

The chain is built from TRBV4-2 and TRBJ2-1; D not resolved. The CDR3 runs 19 residues. The V and J ends lost 2 bases and 5 bases respectively, with 25 bases between them. CDR1 and CDR2 from the germline V gene are LGHNA and YNFKEQ. The CDR3 region is CASSQSWAFGSIWDNEQFF. The CDR3 coding sequence is TGTGCCAGCAGCCAAAGCTGGGCCTTTGGGTCTATTTGGGACAATGAGCAGTTCTTC.

The chain carries TRBV6-5 and TRBJ1-2, with D possibly TRBD1 on 5 matching bases. There are 14 residues in the CDR3. Trimming left V 2 bases short and J 7 bases short, with 14 bases between. The V gene's germline CDR1 is MNHEY and CDR2 SVGAGI. As DNA, the CDR3 is TGTGCCAGCAGTTACGGGGGACTCTACGGTGGCTACACCTTC. Translated: CASSYGGLYGGYTF.

The V call is TRBV7-3, the J call TRBJ2-3; TRBD2 matches 7 bases. CDR3 length equals 15 residues. The ends lost 3 bases at V and 1 base at J; junction bases unmatched: 4. Germline CDR1 reads SGHTA; CDR2 reads FQGTGA. The CDR3 protein is CASSLYSGGTDTQYF. CDR3 DNA sequence: TGTGCCAGCAGCTTGTACAGCGGGGGCACAGATACGCAGTATTTT.

This clone was seen more than once but under ten times. The chain carries TRBV6-6 and TRBJ1-2; perhaps TRBD1 as D (5 bases). Per the germline V gene, CDR1 is MNHNY and CDR2 is SVGAGI (reference sequence). V was cut by 7 bases and J by 4 bases, with 19 bases left in between. The CDR3 covers 15 residues. CDR3 nucleotides: TGTGCCAGCACCCGGAACCATCGGGGGATCTATGGCTACACCTTC. Encoded protein: CASTRNHRGIYGYTF.

CDR3 bases: TGTGCCAGTACACAAACCATTGGACAGACCTCCTACGAGCAGTACTTC. Amino acid sequence: CASTQTIGQTSYEQYF. V is TRBV19 and J is TRBJ2-7; D may be TRBD1 (6 bases). Germline V gives CDR1 LNHDA, CDR2 SQIVND (reference sequence). Trimming shortened V by 7 bases and J by 0 bases, and 19 bases separated the two germline ends. The CDR3 has 16 amino acids.

This clone was detected only once. The genes are TRBV5-6 and TRBJ1-1; 7 bases are a match to TRBD1. J was trimmed by 2 bases and V by 6 bases; bases with no gene match: 10. The CDR3 spans 15 residues. Germline CDR1 is SGHDT and CDR2 is YYEEEE. The chain's CDR3 is CASTPDRQGNTEAFF. CDR3 DNA: TGTGCCAGCACCCCGGACAGGCAGGGTAACACTGAAGCTTTCTTT.

V usage is TRBV4-2 and J usage is TRBJ1-2, with 7 bases identical to TRBD1. Germline CDR1 and CDR2: LGHNA and YNFKEQ. V was pared by 1 base and J by 12 bases, with 8 bases of the junction left unmatched. The CDR3 loop spans 13 amino acids. As DNA, the CDR3 is TGTGCCAGCAGCCAAGTAGGGGGCGCGGTCCACACCTTC. This codes for CASSQVGGAVHTF.

This rearrangement joins TRBV6-1 to TRBJ2-7; the match to TRBD1 covers 9 bases. The CDR3 has 13 amino acids. The trim removed 5 bases at V and 6 bases at J, leaving 5 bases unmatched. CDR1 and CDR2 (germline): MNHNS, SASEGT. Here the CDR3 reads CASSRDRVGEQYF. The CDR3, as DNA: TGTGCCAGCAGTAGGGACAGGGTGGGCGAGCAGTACTTC.

The V gene is TRBV7-8, the J gene TRBJ1-4, with D possibly TRBD1 on 5 matching bases. The germline CDR1 and CDR2 sequences are SGHVS and FQNEAQ. Trimming removed 7 bases from V and 6 bases from J, with 18 bases in between. The CDR3 is 15 residues long. CDR3 nucleotides: TGTGCCAGCATTGATACCCCGACAGCTTATGAAAAACTGTTTTTT. This translates into CASIDTPTAYEKLFF.

A note on this clone: At one end the junction does not follow the germline gene, possibly because of a read error. This chain uses TRBV7-2 with TRBJ2-1; TRBD2 agrees at 9 bases. This CDR3 comprises 12 residues. CDR1 SGHTA and CDR2 FQGNSA come from the germline V gene. As DNA, the CDR3 is TGTGCCAGCAGCAATTCGGGACTAGCATTCCTCTTC. It translates to CASSNSGLAFLF.

The rearrangement links TRBV6-5 to TRBJ2-5; TRBD2 matches at 9 bases. Germline assignment: CDR1 MNHEY and CDR2 SVGAGI. This CDR3 has 13 residues. Unmatched junction bases numbered 6, after V lost 6 bases and J lost 7 bases. DNA of the CDR3: TGTGCCAGCAGCGGACTAGCGATGGGGACCCAGTACTTC. Its protein product is CASSGLAMGTQYF.

The genes are TRBV4-1 and TRBJ1-2, with no clear D. CDR3 size: 16 residues. Germline V CDR1 and CDR2: MGHRA, YSYEKL. Trimming cost V 0 bases and J 4 bases, with 15 bases left between them. The CDR3 loop reads CASSQDLAATPYGYTF. In DNA form, the CDR3 reads TGCGCCAGCAGCCAAGACTTGGCGGCCACCCCCTATGGCTACACCTTC.

The chain employs TRBV27 and TRBJ2-7, with 9 bases that match TRBD1. CDR1 MNHEY and CDR2 SMNVEV come from the germline V gene (reference sequence). The V gene end was trimmed by 5 bases and the J gene end by 4 bases; junction bases not matched to a gene: 6. The CDR3 is 14 residues long. The CDR3 nucleotides read TGTGCCAGCAGTGGACAGGGGCGGGGTTACGAGCAGTACTTC. Translating gives CASSGQGRGYEQYF.

V usage is TRBV7-9 and J usage is TRBJ1-6, with D hard to call. Trimming shortened V by 4 bases and J by 7 bases, and 23 bases separated the two germline ends. The CDR3 extends over 18 amino acids. CDR1 and CDR2 from the germline V gene are SEHNR and FQNEAQ (reference sequence). Written as DNA, the CDR3 is TGTGCCAGCAGCTCTGAAAGGCCCGGACTCTTTACAAATTCACCCCTCCACTTT. Residues: CASSSERPGLFTNSPLHF.

This chain joins TRBV21-1 and TRBJ1-5; the D call in the table, TRBD1, was not verified against the DNA. TRBV21-1 is listed as a pseudogene. The CDR3 loop spans 24 amino acids. The CDR3 sequence is CASSKKPGQGTPSSLAWSNQPQHF. The DNA of the CDR3 is TGTGCCAGCAGCAAAAAACCGGGACAGGGAACCCCATCCTCTCTAGCGTGGAGCAATCAGCCCCAGCATTTT.

The V call is TRBV19, the J call TRBJ1-5; D perhaps matches TRBD1 (5 bases). In germline, CDR1 is LNHDA, CDR2 SQIVND (reference sequence). The ends were cut back, 4 bases at V and 3 bases at J, with 16 bases in the middle. This CDR3 is 16 amino acids long. The CDR3 region is CASSTTPGGVNQPQHF. DNA for the CDR3: TGTGCCAGTAGTACGACACCTGGGGGGGTCAATCAGCCCCAGCATTTT. Full variable domain (missing parts from reference TRBV19 and TRBJ1-5): DGGITQSPKYLFRKEGQNVTLSCEQNLNHDAMYWYRQDPGQGLRLIYYSQIVNDFQKGDIAEGYSVSREKKESFPLTVTSAQKNPTAFYLCASSTTPGGVNQPQHFGDGTRLSIL.

This chain joins TRBV28 and TRBJ2-1, with D possibly TRBD2 on 7 matching bases. The CDR3 runs to 19 residues. Trimming took off 6 bases at V and 0 bases at J, with 24 bases between the two ends. The germline V gene has CDR1 MDHEN and CDR2 SYDVKM. The CDR3 here is CASRGAPGGTNSSYNEQFF. CDR3 DNA: TGTGCCAGCAGGGGGGCACCCGGCGGGACTAATAGCTCCTACAATGAGCAGTTCTTC.

CDR3 loop: CSVGRRLSYEQYF. The CDR3 nucleotides are TGCAGCGTTGGGCGCAGACTCTCCTACGAGCAGTACTTC. The V and J genes are TRBV29-1 and TRBJ2-7; D gene ambiguous. Germline lookup yields CDR1 SQVTM and CDR2 ANQGSEA. Trimming shortened V by 4 bases and J by 0 bases, and 10 bases separated the two germline ends. The CDR3 contains 13 residues.